The subject of this entry is one TCR beta chain. The clone's antigen remains unknown. No base quality values were provided; no much bigger clone lies one nucleotide off. The CDR3, from cysteine to phenylalanine, totals 15 residues. The entry retains the CDR3 DNA only, 45 bases that are in frame from base 1. Relative to germline, V is 0 bases shorter and J is 6 bases shorter, with 14 bases between their ends. The germline V gene (reference sequence) yields LGHDT for CDR1 and YNNKEL for CDR2. The collaborating institutions used their own protocols to collect whole blood in K2EDTA tubes. For TCRbeta analysis, collaborator samples were shipped as frozen whole blood, as isolated PBMCs, or as DNA extracted from either sample type. TCRbeta CDR3 regions were amplified from genomic DNA using the immunoSEQ Assay, a bias-controlled multiplex PCR. The original pipeline was this. The number of nucleated cells in each sample was estimated from the amplification of reference gene primers within the assay. Sequence reads were collapsed and filtered to measure the absolute abundance of every unique TCRbeta CDR3 rearrangement. For each sample, productive Simpson clonality was calculated as the square root of Simpson's diversity index over productive rearrangements. Drawn from immuneACCESS, this table holds only the in-frame rearrangements with V and J called that TCRdb kept. Clones are partly lost; checked studies trace under half to an unresolved V gene and leave the rest unexplained. The V and J calls and clone size were taken over from that table, and D and trimming were inferred from the DNA. The sample yields hundreds of thousands of clones; 80% to 90% were counted once. The ten biggest clones cover 1.4% to 1.5% of the sample.

The data were obtained in a study of blood T cell repertoires in COVID-19 (dated by TCRdb to 2019 to 2021). Regarding the research as a whole: The collaborator samples originated in the United States, Italy and Spain and spanned the acute and convalescent phases of COVID-19. The material from the prospective study consisted of cDNA or gDNA derived from T cells, B-cell-depleted T cells, or PBMCs. The dataset comprised deeply sampled blood TCRbeta repertoires from subjects exposed to, actively infected with, or recovered from COVID-19. The repertoires were released in a freely available public database intended as a resource for research on the immune response to SARS-CoV-2. Samples were obtained from the ongoing ImmuneRACE study (first 160 participants) and from about 1,300 subjects provided by 6 global collaborators. Sample metadata almost always included a de-identified subject ID, COVID-19 status, age in years and sex. HLA class I and class II types, where available, came from metadata supplied by the sample provider rather than from assay-based typing. Beyond this particular receptor, the publication reports: The quantity of clinical and demographic metadata differed by source and by participant and was supplied without curation.

The receptor chain draws on TRBV3-1 (or the pseudogene TRBV3-2) and TRBJ1-2; TRBD1 is possibly the D segment (5 matching bases). The sequencing sample was made of peripheral blood. This clonotype was obtained from a woman aged 30 to 39 with active or convalescent COVID-19. The DNA sequence reads TGTGCCAGCAGCCAAGAGCTCAGGGCCGGCGATGGCTACACCTTC. Translated, it gives CASSQELRAGDGYTF.